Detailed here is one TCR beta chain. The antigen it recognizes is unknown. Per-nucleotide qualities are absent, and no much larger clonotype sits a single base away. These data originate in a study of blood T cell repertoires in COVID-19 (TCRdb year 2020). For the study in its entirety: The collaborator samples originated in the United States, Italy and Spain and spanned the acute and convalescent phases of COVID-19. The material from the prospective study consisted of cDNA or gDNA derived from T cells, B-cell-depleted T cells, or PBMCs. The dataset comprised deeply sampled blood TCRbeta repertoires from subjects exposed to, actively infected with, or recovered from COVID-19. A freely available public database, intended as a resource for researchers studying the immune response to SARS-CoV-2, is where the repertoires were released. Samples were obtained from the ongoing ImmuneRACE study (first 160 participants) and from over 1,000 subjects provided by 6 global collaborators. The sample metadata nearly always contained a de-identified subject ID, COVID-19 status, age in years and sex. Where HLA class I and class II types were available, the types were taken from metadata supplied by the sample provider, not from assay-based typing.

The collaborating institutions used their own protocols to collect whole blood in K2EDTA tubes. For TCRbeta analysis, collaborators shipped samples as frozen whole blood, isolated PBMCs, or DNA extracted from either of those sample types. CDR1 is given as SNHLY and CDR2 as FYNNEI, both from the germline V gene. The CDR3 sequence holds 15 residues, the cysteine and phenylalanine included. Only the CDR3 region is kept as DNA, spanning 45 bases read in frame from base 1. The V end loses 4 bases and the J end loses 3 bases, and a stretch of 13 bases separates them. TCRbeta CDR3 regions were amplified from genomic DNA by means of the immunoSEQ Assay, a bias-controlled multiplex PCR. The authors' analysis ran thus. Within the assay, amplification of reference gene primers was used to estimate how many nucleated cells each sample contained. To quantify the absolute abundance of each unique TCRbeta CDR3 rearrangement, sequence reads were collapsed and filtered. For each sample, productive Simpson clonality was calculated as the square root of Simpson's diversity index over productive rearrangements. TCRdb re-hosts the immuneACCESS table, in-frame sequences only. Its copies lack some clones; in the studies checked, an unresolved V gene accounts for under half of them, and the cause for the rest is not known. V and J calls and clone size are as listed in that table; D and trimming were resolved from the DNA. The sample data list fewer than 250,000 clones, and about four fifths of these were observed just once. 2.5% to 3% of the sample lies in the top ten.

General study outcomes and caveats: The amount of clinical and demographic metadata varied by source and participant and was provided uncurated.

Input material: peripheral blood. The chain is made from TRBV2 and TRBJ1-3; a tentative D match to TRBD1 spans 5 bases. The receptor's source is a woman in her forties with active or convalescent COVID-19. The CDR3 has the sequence CASSVRQGFGNTIYF. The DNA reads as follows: TGTGCCAGCAGTGTTCGGCAGGGCTTTGGAAACACCATATATTTT. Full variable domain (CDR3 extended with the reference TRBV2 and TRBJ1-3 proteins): EPEVTQTPSHQVTQMGQEVILRCVPISNHLYFYWYRQILGQKVEFLVSFYNNEISEKSEIFDDQFSVERPDGSNFTLKIRSTKLEDSAMYFCASSVRQGFGNTIYFGEGSWLTVV.